Sequencing of this TCR beta chain was carried out in a study of blood T cell repertoires in COVID-19. Study details: COVID-19 samples collected from the United States, Italy and Spain covered acute and convalescent phases.

The J segment lost 4 bases and the V segment lost 1 base, leaving 4 bases of the junction unmatched. The CDR3 length is 14 residues. Germline CDR1 reads PRHDT; CDR2 reads FYEKMQ (reference sequence). Per the original methods: Estimation of nucleated cell counts was performed using reference gene primer amplification. The method was immunoSEQ multiplex PCR; TCRdb's version includes in-frame clones alone and lacks a portion of them. From that table come the V and J calls and clone size; the DNA was used to work out D and trimming. Among 90,000 to 120,000 clones listed, 70% to 85% were seen once. Source material: peripheral blood. The chain employs TRBV13 and TRBJ2-7; 7 nucleotides agree with TRBD1. The sequence was collected from a man aged 70 or older with active or convalescent COVID-19. CDR3 bases: TGTGCCAGCAGCTTAGAGACAGGGAAGTACGAGCAGTACTTC. Protein product: CASSLETGKYEQYF.